This T cell receptor (beta chain) appears in the sequencing data of a study of cytomegalovirus exposure and HLA in healthy donors. Study results and limitations: The productive fraction for most TCR beta V segments was about 87% or about 30% in an earlier analysis.

Amplification used 60 Vbeta primers and 13 Jbeta primers. Original processing notes: As a later analysis found, there were 70 million to 80 million unique TCR beta chains, of which roughly 11 million were shared. The repertoire was sequenced with immunoSEQ multiplex PCR; TCRdb's copy has only in-frame clones and lacks some. That table gives V, J and clone size, and the DNA gave D and trimming. The sample includes roughly 73,000 clones, 65% to 85% of them seen just once. The CDR3 is 15 amino acids. V was pared by 1 base and J by 2 bases, with 2 bases of the junction left unmatched. Germline CDR1 is SGHNT and CDR2 is YYREEE (reference sequence). A note on this clone: No antigen is known for it.

This sequence joins TRBV5-4 and TRBJ2-1, with 8 nucleotides matching TRBD2. The TCR comes from a woman between 45 and 65 years old in good health and CMV-seronegative. Sequencing input: PBMCs. The CDR3 sequence: CASSLSGRAYNEQFF. The CDR3 DNA sequence: TGTGCCAGCAGCTTGAGCGGGAGAGCCTACAATGAGCAGTTCTTC.